One sample yielded the 12 T cell receptor beta chains listed below, sequenced in a study of cytomegalovirus exposure and HLA in healthy donors. Here immunoSEQ multiplex PCR was the method, and the copy in TCRdb shows in-frame clones only, minus some. The table includes some 150,000 clones, roughly 90% detected once. Source material: PBMCs. The receptors were sampled from a man aged 18 to 29 in good health and CMV-seropositive.

The chain combines TRBV29-1 with TRBJ1-1, with a weak D call TRBD1 (6 bases). V gave up 5 bases and J gave up 3 bases, with 19 bases separating them. The CDR3 sequence is 15 residues long. Germline V gene lookup returns CDR1 SQVTM and CDR2 ANQGSEA. This CDR3 is CSVPSRGHRDTEAFF. DNA for the CDR3: TGCAGCGTTCCCTCCCGGGGACATCGAGACACTGAAGCTTTCTTT.

J is TRBJ2-1 and V is TRBV11-2; no firm D call. The germline gives CDR1 SGHAT, CDR2 FQNNGV. The CDR3 covers 12 residues. Trimming pared 3 bases from V and 5 bases from J, leaving 5 bases between. DNA for the CDR3: TGTGCCAGCAGCTTGAGTAACAATGAGCAGTTCTTC. Its protein is CASSLSNNEQFF.

The chain joins TRBV5-5 to TRBJ1-2, with 7 bases that match TRBD1. V dropped 1 base and J dropped 2; count of bases not matched to a gene: 8. CDR1 is SGHKS and CDR2 is YYEKEE in the germline V gene (reference sequence). The length of the CDR3 is 16 residues. As DNA, the CDR3 is TGTGCCAGCAGCTTGCTCCCCGGGGACAGCAACTATGGCTACACCTTC. It yields the protein CASSLLPGDSNYGYTF. The complete variable domain, with remaining parts taken from reference TRBV5-5 and TRBJ1-2, reads DAGVTQSPTHLIKTRGQQVTLRCSPISGHKSVSWYQQVLGQGPQFIFQYYEKEERGRGNFPDRFSARQFPNYSSELNVNALLLGDSALYLCASSLLPGDSNYGYTFGSGTRLTVV.

V and J are TRBV9 and TRBJ2-1; TRBD2 matches at 8 bases. The CDR3 is 13 amino acids. Losses at the gene ends were 3 bases for V and 10 bases for J; bases not matched to a gene: 6. Germline CDR1 SGDLS, CDR2 YYNGEE. In DNA, the CDR3 is TGTGCCAGCAGCGCCGGGACTAGTCTCGAGCAGTTCTTC. Protein: CASSAGTSLEQFF. Full variable domain (outside the CDR3, taken from reference TRBV9 and TRBJ2-1): DSGVTQTPKHLITATGQRVTLRCSPRSGDLSVYWYQQSLDQGLQFLIQYYNGEERAKGNILERFSAQQFPDLHSELNLSSLELGDSALYFCASSAGTSLEQFFGPGTRLTVL.

The chain uses TRBV5-1 and TRBJ2-3; 11 nucleotides line up with TRBD1. The J segment lost 4 bases and the V segment lost 4 bases, leaving 8 bases of the junction unmatched. Germline V gene sequence: CDR1 SGHRS, CDR2 YFSETQ. CDR3 length: 16 amino acids. The CDR3 loop is CASSMLGTGGADTQYF. As DNA, the CDR3 is TGCGCCAGCAGCATGCTCGGGACAGGGGGAGCAGATACGCAGTATTTT.

This clone appeared once. V is TRBV6-1 and J is TRBJ1-2; TRBD1 is a possible D gene (6 bases). V gave up 11 bases and J gave up 0 bases, with 10 bases separating them. Germline assignment: CDR1 MNHNS and CDR2 SASEGT. The CDR3 is 12 residues long. The CDR3 region has the DNA TGTGCCCTTCGACAGGCTAACTATGGCTACACCTTC. Protein: CALRQANYGYTF.

The chain carries TRBV15 and TRBJ2-7; perhaps TRBD2 as D (6 bases). Trimming shortened V by 2 bases and J by 9 bases, and 17 bases separated the two germline ends. This CDR3 has 14 amino acids. Per germline, CDR1 LNHNV and CDR2 YYDKDF (reference sequence). The CDR3, as DNA: TGTGCCACCAGCAGATGGGGGGACGGTCGAGGGCAGTACTTC. It specifies CATSRWGDGRGQYF.

The sample holds one count of this clone. V gene TRBV9 combines with J gene TRBJ2-3; 9 bases line up with TRBD2. The CDR3 spans 16 residues. The V segment lost 4 bases and the J segment 1 base; nucleotides outside the gene matches: 7. Germline V lookup: CDR1 SGDLS, CDR2 YYNGEE. The CDR3 sequence: CASSPGLAKRTDTQYF. Written as DNA, the CDR3 is TGTGCCAGCAGCCCGGGACTAGCAAAACGCACAGATACGCAGTATTTT.

The rearrangement links TRBV13 to TRBJ1-1; D not resolved. Trimming cost V 5 bases and J 3 bases, with 4 bases left between them. The CDR3 is 11 residues long. The V gene's germline CDR1 is PRHDT and CDR2 FYEKMQ (reference sequence). The CDR3 sequence: CASSLYTEAFF. The CDR3 DNA sequence: TGTGCCAGCAGCCTGTACACTGAAGCTTTCTTT.

The chain uses TRBV18 and TRBJ1-1, with D perhaps TRBD1 (5 bases). The germline gives CDR1 KGHSH, CDR2 LQKENI. The V end lost 1 base, the J end lost 0 bases, and 12 bases lay between the germline ends. The CDR3 loop spans 16 amino acids. CDR3 in DNA: TGTGCCAGCTCACCACGGCAGGGCTATCTGAACACTGAAGCTTTCTTT. This sequence encodes CASSPRQGYLNTEAFF. Supplemented by reference TRBV18 and TRBJ1-1, the full variable domain reads NAGVMQNPRHLVRRRGQEARLRCSPMKGHSHVYWYRQLPEEGLKFMVYLQKENIIDESGMPKERFSAEFPKEGPSILRIQQVVRGDSAAYFCASSPRQGYLNTEAFFGQGTRLTVV.

The chain couples TRBV7-6 to TRBJ2-7; TRBD2 matches at 7 bases. V lost 5 bases, J lost 2 bases, and 12 bases stayed unmatched. The germline V gene has CDR1 SGHVS and CDR2 FNYEAQ. The CDR3 extends over 16 amino acids. The CDR3 is CASSPAAASGTYEQYF. CDR3 coding DNA: TGTGCCAGCAGCCCGGCGGCGGCTAGCGGAACCTACGAGCAGTACTTC. Drawing the rest from reference TRBV7-6 and TRBJ2-7, the complete variable domain is GAGVSQSPRYKVTKRGQDVALRCDPISGHVSLYWYRQALGQGPEFLTYFNYEAQQDKSGLPNDRFSAERPEGSISTLTIQRTEQRDSAMYRCASSPAAASGTYEQYFGPGTRLTVT.

This rearrangement joins TRBV19 to TRBJ2-3, with 9 bases aligning to TRBD1. This CDR3 has 15 amino acids. The trim removed 4 bases at V and 5 bases at J, leaving 7 bases unmatched. Germline V gene data show CDR1 as LNHDA and CDR2 as SQIVND (reference sequence). CDR3 amino acids: CASSSRDRVGDTQYF. In nucleotides, the CDR3 is TGTGCCAGTAGTAGCCGGGACAGGGTTGGAGATACGCAGTATTTT.